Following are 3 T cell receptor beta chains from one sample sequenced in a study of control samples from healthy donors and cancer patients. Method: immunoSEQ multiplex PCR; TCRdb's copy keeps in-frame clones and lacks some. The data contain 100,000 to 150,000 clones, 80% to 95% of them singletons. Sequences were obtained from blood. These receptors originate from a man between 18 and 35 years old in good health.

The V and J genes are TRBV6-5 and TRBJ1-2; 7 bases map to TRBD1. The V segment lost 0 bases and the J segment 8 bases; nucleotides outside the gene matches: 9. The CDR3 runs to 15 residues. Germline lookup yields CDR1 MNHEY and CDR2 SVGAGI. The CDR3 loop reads CASSYSPTGPGGYTF. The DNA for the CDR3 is TGTGCCAGCAGTTACTCGCCGACAGGGCCGGGGGGCTACACCTTC.

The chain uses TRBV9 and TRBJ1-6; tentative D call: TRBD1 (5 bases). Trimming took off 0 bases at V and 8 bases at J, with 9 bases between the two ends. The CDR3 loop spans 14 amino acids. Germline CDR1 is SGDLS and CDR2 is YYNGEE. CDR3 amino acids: CASSVEGLDSPLHF. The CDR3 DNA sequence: TGTGCCAGCAGCGTAGAGGGGCTCGATTCACCCCTCCACTTT.

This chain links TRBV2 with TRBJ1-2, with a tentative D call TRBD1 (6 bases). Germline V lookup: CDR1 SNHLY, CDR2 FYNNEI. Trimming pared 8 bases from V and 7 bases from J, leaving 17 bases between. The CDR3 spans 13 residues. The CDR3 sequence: CASHSRGEGGYTF. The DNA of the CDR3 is TGTGCCAGCCACTCCAGGGGAGAGGGTGGCTACACCTTC.